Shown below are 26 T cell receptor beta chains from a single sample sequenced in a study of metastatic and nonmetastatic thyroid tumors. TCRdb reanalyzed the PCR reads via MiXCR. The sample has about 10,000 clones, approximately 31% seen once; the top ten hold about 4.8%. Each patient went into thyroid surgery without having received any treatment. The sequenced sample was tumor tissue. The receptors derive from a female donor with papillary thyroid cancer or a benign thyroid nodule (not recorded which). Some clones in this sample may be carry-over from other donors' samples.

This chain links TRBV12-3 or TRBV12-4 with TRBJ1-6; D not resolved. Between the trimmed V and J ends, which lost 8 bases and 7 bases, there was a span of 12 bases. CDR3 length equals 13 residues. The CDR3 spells CASAPGRNSPLHF. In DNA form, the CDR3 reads TGTGCCAGCGCACCGGGGAGGAATTCACCCCTCCACTTT.

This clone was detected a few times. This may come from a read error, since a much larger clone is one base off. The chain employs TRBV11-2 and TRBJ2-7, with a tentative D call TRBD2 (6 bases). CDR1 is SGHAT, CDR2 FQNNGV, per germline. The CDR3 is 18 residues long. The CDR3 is CAISLDPAVADTLYEQYF. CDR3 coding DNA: TGTGCCATCAGCTTGGACCCGGCGGTAGCGGATACGCTCTACGAGCAGTACTTC.

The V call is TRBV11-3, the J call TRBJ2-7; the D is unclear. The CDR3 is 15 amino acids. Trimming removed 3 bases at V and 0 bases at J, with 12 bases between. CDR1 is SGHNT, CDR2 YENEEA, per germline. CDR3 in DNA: TGTGCCAGCAGCTTTCGACTCTGGAGCTCCTACGAGCAGTACTTC. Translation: CASSFRLWSSYEQYF.

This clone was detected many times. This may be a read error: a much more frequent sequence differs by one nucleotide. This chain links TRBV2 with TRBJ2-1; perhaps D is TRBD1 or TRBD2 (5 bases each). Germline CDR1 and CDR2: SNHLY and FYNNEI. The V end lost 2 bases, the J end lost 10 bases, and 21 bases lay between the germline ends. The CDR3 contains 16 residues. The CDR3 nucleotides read TGTGCCAGCAGTGAAAGGCCGGGACCGGGAACCGGCGAGCAGTTCTTC. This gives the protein CASSERPGPGTGEQFF.

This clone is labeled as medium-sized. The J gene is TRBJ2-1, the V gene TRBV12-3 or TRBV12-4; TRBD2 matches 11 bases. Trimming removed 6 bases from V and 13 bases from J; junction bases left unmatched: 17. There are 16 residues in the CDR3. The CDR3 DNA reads TGTGCCAGCAGGCCAACCCTAGCGGGAGGATGGACACCACAGTTCTTC. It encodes CASRPTLAGGWTPQFF.

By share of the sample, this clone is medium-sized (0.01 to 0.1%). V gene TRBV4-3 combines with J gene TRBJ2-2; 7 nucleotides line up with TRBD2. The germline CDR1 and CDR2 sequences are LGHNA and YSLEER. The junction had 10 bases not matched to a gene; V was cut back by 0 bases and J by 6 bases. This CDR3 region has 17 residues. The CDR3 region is CASSQDQPGRGAGELFF. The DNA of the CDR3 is TGCGCCAGCAGCCAAGATCAACCCGGTCGGGGGGCCGGGGAGCTGTTTTTT.

Here the CDR3 DNA reads TGTGCCTGTACTACGGGGGCAGGAGTTTACAATGAGCAGTTCTTC. Translation: CACTTGAGVYNEQFF. The genes are TRBV30 and TRBJ2-1; D tentatively reads TRBD1 or TRBD2 (6 bases each). The length of the CDR3 is 15 residues. Deletions cut 6 bases from V and 4 bases from J, with 19 bases between. The germline CDR1 and CDR2 sequences are GTSNPN and SVGIG (reference sequence).

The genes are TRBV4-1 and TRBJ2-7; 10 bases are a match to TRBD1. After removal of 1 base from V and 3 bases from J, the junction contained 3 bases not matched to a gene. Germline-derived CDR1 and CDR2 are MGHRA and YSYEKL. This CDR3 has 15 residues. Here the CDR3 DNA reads TGCGCCAGCAGCCAAGGGGACAGGGGATACTACGAGCAGTACTTC. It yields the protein CASSQGDRGYYEQYF.

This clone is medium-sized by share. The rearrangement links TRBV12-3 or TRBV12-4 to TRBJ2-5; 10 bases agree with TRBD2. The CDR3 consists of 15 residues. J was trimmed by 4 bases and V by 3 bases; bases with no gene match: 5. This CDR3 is CASSFRAGGPETQYF. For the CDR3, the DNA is TGTGCCAGCAGTTTTAGAGCGGGAGGGCCAGAGACCCAGTACTTC.

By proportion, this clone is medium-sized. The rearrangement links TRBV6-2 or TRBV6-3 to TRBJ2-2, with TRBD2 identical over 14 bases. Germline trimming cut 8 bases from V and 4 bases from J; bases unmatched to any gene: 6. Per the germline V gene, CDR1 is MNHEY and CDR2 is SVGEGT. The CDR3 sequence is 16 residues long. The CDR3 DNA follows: TGTGCCAGCGTGGGACTAGCGGGAGAGGGCACCGGGGAGCTGTTTTTT. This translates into CASVGLAGEGTGELFF.

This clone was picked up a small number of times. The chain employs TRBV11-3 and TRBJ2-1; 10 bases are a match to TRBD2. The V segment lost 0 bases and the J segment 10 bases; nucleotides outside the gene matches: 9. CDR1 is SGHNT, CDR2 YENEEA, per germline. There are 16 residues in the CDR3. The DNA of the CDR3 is TGTGCCAGCAGCTTAGAAGCGGCTAGCGGGGGCGGGGAGCAGTTCTTC. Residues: CASSLEAASGGGEQFF.

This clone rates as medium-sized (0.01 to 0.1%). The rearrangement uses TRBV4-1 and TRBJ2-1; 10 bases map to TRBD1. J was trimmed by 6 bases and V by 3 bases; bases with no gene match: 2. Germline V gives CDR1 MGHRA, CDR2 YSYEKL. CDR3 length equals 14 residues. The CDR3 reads CASSQGQGSNEQFF. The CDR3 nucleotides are TGCGCCAGCAGCCAGGGACAGGGGAGCAATGAGCAGTTCTTC.

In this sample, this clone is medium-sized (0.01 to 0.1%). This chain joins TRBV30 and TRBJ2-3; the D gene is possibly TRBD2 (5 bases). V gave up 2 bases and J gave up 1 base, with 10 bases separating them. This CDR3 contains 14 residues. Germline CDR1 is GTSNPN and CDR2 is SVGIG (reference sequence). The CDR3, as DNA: TGTGCCTGGAGTATCCTCGGGGGCACAGATACGCAGTATTTT. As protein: CAWSILGGTDTQYF.

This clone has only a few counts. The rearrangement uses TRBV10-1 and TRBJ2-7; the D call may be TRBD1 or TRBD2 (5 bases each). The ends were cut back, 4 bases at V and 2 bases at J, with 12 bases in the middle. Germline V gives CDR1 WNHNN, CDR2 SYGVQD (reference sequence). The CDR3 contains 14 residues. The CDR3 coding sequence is TGCGCCAGCAGTGGGGACGGCTCTCCCTACGAGCAGTACTTC. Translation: CASSGDGSPYEQYF.

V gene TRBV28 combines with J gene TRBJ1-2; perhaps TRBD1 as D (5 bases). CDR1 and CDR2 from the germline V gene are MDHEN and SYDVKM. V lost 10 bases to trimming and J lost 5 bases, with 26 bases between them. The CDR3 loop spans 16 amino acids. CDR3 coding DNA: TGTGCCACCACTCTGAGGAACGGCAGGGCTGGTTATGGCTACACCTTC. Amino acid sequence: CATTLRNGRAGYGYTF.

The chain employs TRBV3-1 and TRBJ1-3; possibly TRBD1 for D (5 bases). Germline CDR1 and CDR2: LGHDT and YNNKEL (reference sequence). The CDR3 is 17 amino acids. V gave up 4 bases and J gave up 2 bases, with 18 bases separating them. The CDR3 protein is CASSPDTGLGPGNTIYF. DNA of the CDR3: TGTGCCAGCAGCCCAGACACGGGACTCGGCCCTGGAAACACCATATATTTT. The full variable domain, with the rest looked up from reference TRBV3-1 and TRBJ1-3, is DTAVSQTPKYLVTQMGNDKSIKCEQNLGHDTMYWYKQDSKKFLKIMFSYNNKELIINETVPNRFSPKSPDKAHLNLHINSLELGDSAVYFCASSPDTGLGPGNTIYFGEGSWLTVV.

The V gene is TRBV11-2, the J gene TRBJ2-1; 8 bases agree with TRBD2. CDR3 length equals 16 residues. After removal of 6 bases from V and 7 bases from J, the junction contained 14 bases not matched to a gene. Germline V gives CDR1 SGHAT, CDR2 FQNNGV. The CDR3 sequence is CASSPPGVAGLNEQFF. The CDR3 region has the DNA TGTGCCAGCAGTCCCCCGGGAGTAGCGGGATTAAATGAGCAGTTCTTC.

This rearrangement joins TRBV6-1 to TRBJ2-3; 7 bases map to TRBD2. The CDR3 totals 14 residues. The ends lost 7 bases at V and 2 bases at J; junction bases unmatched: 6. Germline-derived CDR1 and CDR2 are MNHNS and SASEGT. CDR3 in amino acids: CASIRTRVTDTQYF. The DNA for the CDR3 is TGTGCCAGCATCCGGACTAGGGTCACAGATACGCAGTATTTT.

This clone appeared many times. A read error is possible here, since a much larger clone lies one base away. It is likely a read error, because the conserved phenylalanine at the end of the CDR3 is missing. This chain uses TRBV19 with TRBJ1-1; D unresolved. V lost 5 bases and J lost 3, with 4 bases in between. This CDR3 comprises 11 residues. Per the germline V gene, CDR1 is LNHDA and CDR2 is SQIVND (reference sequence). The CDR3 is CASSQYTEAFL. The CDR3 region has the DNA TGTGCCAGTAGTCAGTACACTGAAGCTTTCCTT.

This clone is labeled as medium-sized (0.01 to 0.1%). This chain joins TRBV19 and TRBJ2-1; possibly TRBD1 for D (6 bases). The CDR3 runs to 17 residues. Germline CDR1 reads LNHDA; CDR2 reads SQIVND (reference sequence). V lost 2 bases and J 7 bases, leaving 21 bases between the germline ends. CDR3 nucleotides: TGTGCCAGTAGTATAACAGTTGGGGCAGGGGTAGGTAATGAGCAGTTCTTC. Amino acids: CASSITVGAGVGNEQFF.

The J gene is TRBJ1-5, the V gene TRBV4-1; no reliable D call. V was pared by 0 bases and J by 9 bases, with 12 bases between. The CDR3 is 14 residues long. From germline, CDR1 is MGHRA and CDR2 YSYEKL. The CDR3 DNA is TGCGCCAGCAGCCAAGATTGGGATGTGGGGCCCCAGCATTTT. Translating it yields CASSQDWDVGPQHF.

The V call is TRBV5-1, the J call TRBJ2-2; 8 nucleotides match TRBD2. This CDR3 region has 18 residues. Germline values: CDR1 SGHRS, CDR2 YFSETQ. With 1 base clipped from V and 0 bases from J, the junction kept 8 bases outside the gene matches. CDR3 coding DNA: TGCGCCAGCAGCTTGCGATCGGGAGGGCTCTCGAACACCGGGGAGCTGTTTTTT. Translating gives CASSLRSGGLSNTGELFF.

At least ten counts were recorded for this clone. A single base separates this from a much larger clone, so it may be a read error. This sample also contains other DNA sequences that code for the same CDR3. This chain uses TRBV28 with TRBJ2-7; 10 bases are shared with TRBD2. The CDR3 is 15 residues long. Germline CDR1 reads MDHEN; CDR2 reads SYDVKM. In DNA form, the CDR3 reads TGTGCCAGCAGATCTACTAGCGGGGTCTCCTACGAGCGGTACTTC. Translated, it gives CASRSTSGVSYERYF.

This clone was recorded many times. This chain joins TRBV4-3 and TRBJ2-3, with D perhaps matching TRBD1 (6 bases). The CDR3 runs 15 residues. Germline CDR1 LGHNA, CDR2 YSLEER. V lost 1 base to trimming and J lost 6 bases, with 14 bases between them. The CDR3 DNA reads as TGCGCCAGCAGCCAAGCTAGGACAGTTGCGGATACGCAGTATTTT. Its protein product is CASSQARTVADTQYF.

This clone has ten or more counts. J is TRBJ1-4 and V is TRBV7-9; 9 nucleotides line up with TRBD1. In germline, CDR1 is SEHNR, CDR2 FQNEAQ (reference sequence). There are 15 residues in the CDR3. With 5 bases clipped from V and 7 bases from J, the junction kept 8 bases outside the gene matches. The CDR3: CASSADRGGGEKLFF. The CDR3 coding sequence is TGTGCCAGCAGCGCTGACAGGGGGGGTGGTGAAAAACTGTTTTTT.

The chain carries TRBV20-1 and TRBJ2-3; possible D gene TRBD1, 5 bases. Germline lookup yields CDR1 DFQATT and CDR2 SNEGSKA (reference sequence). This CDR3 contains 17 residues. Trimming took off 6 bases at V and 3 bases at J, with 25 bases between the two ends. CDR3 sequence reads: CSAGSPVRTRLTDTQYF. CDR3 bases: TGCAGTGCAGGAAGTCCAGTCCGGACACGATTAACAGATACGCAGTATTTT.